The clone carrying this TCR beta chain appeared many times. The antigen is unknown. MiXCR was run by TCRdb on the 5' RACE reads, yielding one entry per CDR3 protein. The table lists 200,000 to 250,000 distinct CDR3 sequences, 6.9% of them singletons. These data come from a study of T cells after yellow fever vaccination. Whole-study context: Preparation of fractions with low cell numbers was performed using SMART-Seq v4 Ultra Low Input.

Germline values: CDR1 GTSNPN, CDR2 SVGIG (reference sequence). With 3 bases clipped from V and 6 bases from J, the junction kept 6 bases outside the gene matches. The CDR3 runs 14 residues. Regarding the study as a whole: In FACS-sorted repertoires, abundant clonotypes from the bulk population could appear as contaminants. Across the CD4 and CD8 compartments, a small share of clonotypes was present in both. Most primary-vaccination clones reappeared after the booster (more than 95% CD4, about 88% CD8).

The starting material was CD4+ T cells sorted from PBMCs, obtained 15 days after the yellow fever booster vaccination. The chain couples TRBV30 to TRBJ2-2; 8 bases fit TRBD1. The receptor was isolated from a man aged 25-45 years who received the YFV17D yellow fever vaccine. The CDR3 sequence: CAWRNTGGSGELFF. The CDR3, as DNA: TGTGCCTGGAGAAATACAGGGGGATCCGGGGAGCTGTTTTTT.